The 15 T cell receptor beta chains given below trace back to one sample, sequenced in a study of circulating and synovial CD4+ cells in juvenile arthritis. The data were produced by immunoSEQ multiplex PCR, yet TCRdb's version contains in-frame clones alone and is incomplete. The repertoire includes approximately 35,000 clones, around 96% of them detected once, and 0.15% to 0.2% sits in the top ten. Sequenced input: CD4+ T cells from blood. The receptor source for this set is a human donor with juvenile idiopathic arthritis.

The J gene is TRBJ2-3, the V gene TRBV5-6; the match to TRBD1 covers 8 bases. Germline CDR1 is SGHDT and CDR2 is YYEEEE. CDR3 length: 12 residues. The junction had 4 bases not matched to a gene; V was cut back by 4 bases and J by 9 bases. The CDR3 loop reads CASSLWDRTQYF. Here the CDR3 DNA reads TGTGCCAGCAGCCTCTGGGACAGGACGCAGTATTTT.

Only one count was recorded for this clone. The V call is TRBV7-2, the J call TRBJ2-1, with a tentative D call TRBD1 (6 bases). Germline values: CDR1 SGHTA, CDR2 FQGNSA. V shed 1 base and J shed 8 bases, with 9 bases lying between them. There are 13 residues in the CDR3. For the CDR3, the DNA is TGTGCCAGCAGCTTAGGGGGGCAACATGAGCAGTTCTTC. It encodes CASSLGGQHEQFF.

CDR3 nucleotides: TGCGCCAGCAGCCAAGTGGCAGGGATAGGAGGCTACACCTTC. Protein product: CASSQVAGIGGYTF. The chain combines TRBV4-1 with TRBJ1-2, with D perhaps matching TRBD1 (5 bases). CDR3 length equals 14 residues. Germline CDR1 reads MGHRA; CDR2 reads YSYEKL. Trimming removed 1 base at V and 8 bases at J, with 14 bases between.

V gene TRBV7-2 combines with J gene TRBJ1-5, with D maybe TRBD1 (5 bases). There are 15 residues in the CDR3. Germline-derived CDR1 and CDR2 are SGHTA and FQGNSA. V was clipped by 5 bases and J by 3 bases, with 14 bases between them. CDR3 in amino acids: CASSPLGGNNQPQHF. CDR3 nucleotides: TGTGCCAGCAGCCCCCTGGGGGGGAACAATCAGCCCCAGCATTTT.

The rearrangement links TRBV10-3 to TRBJ1-2; 9 nucleotides match TRBD1. Trimming removed 4 bases from V and 7 bases from J; junction bases left unmatched: 10. The CDR3 sequence is 15 residues long. Germline V CDR1 and CDR2: ENHRY, SYGVKD. The CDR3 nucleotides read TGTGCCATCAGTGCTCCGGGACAGGGCTATATTGGCTACACCTTC. Protein sequence: CAISAPGQGYIGYTF.

The chain couples TRBV28 to TRBJ2-4, with unresolved D. The CDR3 runs 13 residues. The V end was cut by 10 bases, the J end by 0 bases, with 10 bases between. In germline, CDR1 is MDHEN, CDR2 SYDVKM. The CDR3 sequence is CAISSAAKNIQYF. CDR3 coding DNA: TGTGCCATTAGTAGTGCAGCCAAAAACATTCAGTACTTC. The whole variable domain, remainder taken from reference TRBV28 and TRBJ2-4, is DVKVTQSSRYLVKRTGEKVFLECVQDMDHENMFWYRQDPGLGLRLIYFSYDVKMKEKGDIPEGYSVSREKKERFSLILESASTNQTSMYLCAISSAAKNIQYFGAGTRLSVL.

The CDR3 spells CAWSRQGGSDTQYF. The DNA of the CDR3 is TGTGCCTGGAGTCGGCAGGGAGGTTCAGATACGCAGTATTTT. The chain joins TRBV30 to TRBJ2-3, with D perhaps TRBD2 (6 bases). V was trimmed by 2 bases and J by 4 bases, leaving 13 bases between them. The germline V gene has CDR1 GTSNPN and CDR2 SVGIG (reference sequence). This CDR3 contains 14 residues.

This chain uses TRBV6-1 with TRBJ1-1; a possible D gene is TRBD1 (6 bases). The CDR3 covers 14 residues. The germline gives CDR1 MNHNS, CDR2 SASEGT. V was cut by 2 bases and J by 6 bases, with 13 bases left in between. The CDR3 protein is CASSEQQGWAEAFF. As DNA, the CDR3 is TGTGCCAGCAGTGAACAGCAGGGGTGGGCTGAAGCTTTCTTT.

The chain joins TRBV19 to TRBJ2-2; D is possibly TRBD1 (6 bases). Germline CDR1 reads LNHDA; CDR2 reads SQIVND (reference sequence). The CDR3 is made up of 15 amino acids. Trimming removed 6 bases at V and 2 bases at J, with 13 bases between. The CDR3, as DNA: TGTGCCAGTAGCCAAACACAGGGCAACACCGGGGAGCTGTTTTTT. This codes for CASSQTQGNTGELFF.

V and J are TRBV4-2 and TRBJ2-7, with TRBD2 matching 9 bases. The CDR3 runs to 17 residues. In germline, CDR1 is LGHNA, CDR2 YNFKEQ. The V segment lost 1 base and the J segment 2 bases; nucleotides outside the gene matches: 9. In DNA form, the CDR3 reads TGTGCCAGCAGCCAAGGTGCGGGAGGGGGGGGTGCCTACGAGCAGTACTTC. It is translated as CASSQGAGGGGAYEQYF.

V usage is TRBV10-1 and J usage is TRBJ2-7; TRBD1 aligns across 11 bases. CDR3 length: 16 amino acids. Losses at the gene ends were 1 base for V and 2 bases for J; bases not matched to a gene: 4. Germline V lookup: CDR1 WNHNN, CDR2 SYGVQD (reference sequence). The CDR3 DNA reads TGCGCCAGCAGTGAGTTACCGGGACAGGGGGCCTACGAGCAGTACTTC. The encoded protein is CASSELPGQGAYEQYF.

The chain employs TRBV11-2 and TRBJ2-2; tentatively, D is TRBD2 (6 bases). Trimming left V 7 bases short and J 0 bases short, with 12 bases between. The CDR3 contains 15 residues. CDR1 and CDR2 (germline): SGHAT, FQNNGV. The CDR3 protein is CASNLGLANTGELFF. The CDR3 DNA reads TGTGCCAGCAACTTGGGACTTGCGAACACCGGGGAGCTGTTTTTT. The full variable domain, its missing parts supplied by reference TRBV11-2 and TRBJ2-2, is EAGVAQSPRYKIIEKRQSVAFWCNPISGHATLYWYQQILGQGPKLLIQFQNNGVVDDSQLPKDRFSAERLKGVDSTLKIQPAKLEDSAVYLCASNLGLANTGELFFGEGSRLTVL.

This clone was seen more than once but under ten times. This sequence joins TRBV5-6 and TRBJ1-1; D not certain. CDR1 and CDR2 from the germline V gene are SGHDT and YYEEEE. CDR3 length equals 12 residues. V was clipped by 4 bases and J by 3 bases, with 7 bases between them. The CDR3 spells CASSALDTEAFF. In DNA form, the CDR3 reads TGTGCCAGCAGCGCACTAGACACTGAAGCTTTCTTT.

This clone showed up just once. This chain links TRBV7-7 with TRBJ2-1; possibly TRBD1 for D (6 bases). In germline, CDR1 is SSHAT, CDR2 FNYEAQ (reference sequence). With 3 bases removed from V and 6 bases from J, the gap between germline ends came to 15 bases. The CDR3 covers 15 residues. CDR3 protein: CASSFRRTEINEQFF. As DNA, the CDR3 is TGTGCCAGCAGCTTCCGTAGGACAGAGATCAATGAGCAGTTCTTC.

V gene TRBV9 combines with J gene TRBJ1-1; TRBD1 aligns across 8 bases. Trimming removed 6 bases from V and 1 base from J; junction bases left unmatched: 8. Germline V lookup: CDR1 SGDLS, CDR2 YYNGEE. This CDR3 contains 15 residues. The CDR3 spells CASTPPGTGNTEAFF. The DNA for the CDR3 is TGTGCCAGCACCCCCCCCGGGACAGGGAACACTGAAGCTTTCTTT. Filled out from reference TRBV9 and TRBJ1-1, the complete variable domain reads DSGVTQTPKHLITATGQRVTLRCSPRSGDLSVYWYQQSLDQGLQFLIQYYNGEERAKGNILERFSAQQFPDLHSELNLSSLELGDSALYFCASTPPGTGNTEAFFGQGTRLTVV.